This T cell receptor beta chain was recovered during a study of cytomegalovirus exposure and HLA in healthy donors (dated by TCRdb to about 2017). Background for the entire study: An earlier analysis of approximately 600 of the donors reported about 250 Gb of sequence data and some 100 million unique TCR beta sequences from around 200 million T cells. The study was designed to test whether signatures of past pathogen exposure could be identified by cataloging public T cell receptors. Typing coverage differed by locus: A, B, C, DRB1 and DQB1 were typed in about 620-640 donors, DQA1 in approximately 520, DPA1 in some 570, and DPB1 in 400 to 490. Approximately 310 gigabases of sequencing data and approximately 93 million unique TCR sequences were included in an early release covering roughly 600 HLA-typed donors. The genetic ancestry cluster associated with self-reported Caucasian donors included 81% of the 398 genotyped donors. The T cell repertoires of roughly 660 subjects were profiled by immunosequencing and related to cytomegalovirus serostatus. Besides the first cohort of roughly 660 subjects, a separate validation cohort made up of around 120 different subjects was used. Among under 450 genotyped donors of the cohort, an average of roughly 240,000 unique TCR beta nucleotide sequences were sequenced per donor, around 20% of them non-productive. To predict cytomegalovirus infection status, the study combined high-throughput TCR immunosequencing, statistical association of individual TCRs with disease status, and machine learning. Roughly five DR-DQ haplotypes were handled as single units for association and clustering because linkage in the cohort was strong. Both class I and class II loci were covered by HLA typing, at four-digit resolution. To decide whether each TCR beta V gene segment behaved as functional or pseudogenic, an earlier analysis of approximately 600 of the donors relied on high-throughput TCR beta sequencing. Alongside the repertoire data, information on donor age, sex, ethnicity and CMV serostatus was compiled. In a later genetic analysis, genome-wide SNP genotypes for about 65% of the roughly 700 donors were used, and that subset was treated as a discovery cohort. All discovery cohort repertoires had been generated on a single sequencing platform. The later analysis used no new phenotypic data to find candidate immune exposures, relying instead on TCR beta sequences and their occurrence across donors. A later analysis re-analyzed previously published TCR beta repertoires from 600 to 850 donors and added high-resolution HLA genotyping to study TCR occurrence patterns. Summary of the overall study and its limitations: Linkage disequilibrium might explain the correlated functional status among segregating V segments, but an unknown experimental factor could not be excluded. Several of the top co-occurrence clusters appeared to be linked to parvovirus B19, influenza, CMV and Epstein-Barr virus, according to a later analysis. In an earlier analysis of approximately 600 of the donors, most TCR beta V segments were observed in productive rearrangements about 87% or about 30% of the time, broadly matching IMGT annotations. It was suggested by the authors that the approach could potentially be generalized to other disease states and immunological phenotypes. A later analysis associated approximately 17,000 TCR beta sequences with specific HLA alleles at a false discovery rate of 0.05. Some IMGT-functional V segments, including TRBV6-2 and TRBV6-3, could not be distinguished by the 87-base-pair reads and were therefore excluded. Most TCR sequences were observed very rarely across donors, whereas some public TCRs were present in many individuals. In this cohort, only TCR beta chains were sequenced, and detectable features were limited by the absence of alpha or paired-chain data. An association between a missense DCLRE1C variant and V-gene and J-gene trimming of TCR beta chains was found in a later genetic analysis and replicated in an independent cohort. According to a later analysis, most CMV-associated TCR beta chains appeared to be HLA-restricted, and the HLA associations seemed to be driven largely by CMV exposure. In a later analysis, the rate of TCR association differed among HLA loci, with DRB1 alleles having the most associated TCRs and HLA-C alleles having the fewest. In vitro tests confirmed that three of the cytomegalovirus-associated TCR beta chains recognize cytomegalovirus antigens. Because counts were too low, around 18 rarely observed V segments, including chromosome 9 orphons, were left out of the earlier analysis of a few hundred of the donors. A group of highly shared sequence variants was considered likely to be a technical artifact of the sequencing pipeline. The presence/absence analyses assumed that sequencing depth was roughly uniform across donors, and that assumption may not be true. In a later analysis, HLA-associated TCR beta chains showed more clonal expansion and lower generation probabilities than non-associated chains that were equally common. The only immune exposure information available for the cohort was CMV serostatus. A further reported finding was that TCR beta sequences accurately predicted the HLA-A and HLA-B alleles for most subjects in the first cohort. The study listed 150 to 200 TCR beta chains as associated with cytomegalovirus. In a later genetic analysis, fewer N-insertions in productive TCRs were reported among donors in an Asian-associated ancestry cluster than the approximately 710-donor mean. Because HLA typing was missing for some donors at each locus, association tests included only the typed subset. When HLA alleles, especially DR and DQ, strongly co-occurred, TCR associations were difficult to assign to individual alleles. In both the original and validation cohorts, the classifier was reported to diagnose cytomegalovirus status with high specificity and sensitivity.

Details on this clone: Its antigen remains unidentified. Base qualities are not provided; no much larger clone lies one nucleotide away.

The cohort was made up of approximately 700 healthy bone marrow donors. At the time of sampling, every cohort member was nominally healthy, though immune exposures that went unrecorded were likely present. The donor was CMV seropositive and belonged to the group of 250 to 300 seropositive cohort members. A peripheral blood sample was collected from each donor, and TCR beta sequencing was performed on peripheral blood mononuclear cells. Genomic DNA extraction from the blood cell samples was performed with the Qiagen DNeasy Blood Extraction Kit. Library prep was done by the immunoSEQ multiplex PCR assay. The multiplex PCR relied on a mix of 60 forward primers for TCR Vbeta segments and 13 reverse primers for TCR Jbeta segments. Amplification of the CDR3 region of rearranged TCR beta genes was performed with a multiplex PCR assay on genomic DNA. Amplified TCR beta libraries were sequenced as 87-base-pair reads on the Illumina HiSeq System. The paper's data handling went like this. In a later analysis, tens of millions of unique TCR beta chains were counted across the approximately 640 repertoires, and around 11 million of these chains were shared by at least two donors. A nearest-neighbor algorithm error-corrected the raw reads and collapsed the reads into unique sequences, merging closely related sequences to remove PCR and sequencing errors. To assign V, D and J gene segments, CDR3 sequences were aligned to IMGT reference sequences. Each retained sequence needed at least a six-nucleotide match to both a V gene segment and a J gene segment. A rearrangement was called productive if the CDR3 had no stop codons and remained in frame with V and J, and every other rearrangement was called non-productive. CDR3 was defined by IMGT convention, running from the second conserved V-encoded cysteine to the conserved J-encoded phenylalanine. The earlier analysis of about 610 of the donors excluded any sequence lacking an unambiguous match to a single V gene segment. In an earlier analysis of almost 600 of the donors, a V segment was called functional when productive rearrangements were above 56.7%, and segregating when the standard deviation between donors exceeded 5%. A statistical classification framework was built to diagnose cytomegalovirus status from the catalog of TCR beta chain sequences. A later analysis assigned V and J genes by comparing TCR nucleotide sequences with IMGT/GENE-DB human TR gene sequences. A later analysis assigned CDR3 sequences and most-parsimonious VDJ recombination scenarios with the TCRdist pipeline. In a later analysis, every TCR beta chain was defined by the combination of its CDR3 amino acid sequence and its V-gene family, and reads without a unique V-gene family were dropped. To address suspected cross-contamination and a sequencing artifact, a later analysis removed several hundred highly shared, low-generation-probability nucleotide sequences. In a later analysis, a clonal expansion index for each public chain was calculated from normalized within-repertoire ranks of inferred template counts. In a later analysis, generation probabilities were computed using a VDJ recombination model fitted to out-of-frame rearrangements, and the results were checked against IGoR. A later analysis scored TCR-TCR, TCR-HLA and TCR-CMV co-occurrence with hypergeometric tests, applying a repertoire-size bias correction to TCR pairs. To estimate false discovery rates, a later analysis permuted the HLA or CMV assignments 20 times. In a later analysis, co-occurring TCRs were grouped using DBSCAN, with TCRdist sequence similarity added in when clustering inside HLA-allele-positive subsets. For co-occurrence clustering, repertoires with fewer than 30,000 or more than 120,000 public chains were excluded, along with 4 to 6 repertoires with anomalous nucleotide sharing. Sourced from immuneACCESS, this table was stored by TCRdb with only in-frame sequences that have V and J called. A share of the clones is absent; for the studies checked, an unresolved V gene accounts for under half, and the remainder has no known explanation. V, J and clone size were drawn from that table, and D and trimming were deduced from the DNA. The sample records about 64,000 clones, around 78% of which are singletons. The ten largest clones capture 7% to 8% of the sample.

From cysteine to phenylalanine, the CDR3 is 12 amino acids long. This entry keeps only the CDR3 DNA: 36 bases, framed from base 1. The junction shows trimming of 5 bases on V and 3 bases on J, plus 8 bases between the germline ends. Taken from the germline V gene (reference sequence), the CDR1 and CDR2 loops are SEHNR and FQNEAQ. The V and J segments used are TRBV7-9 and TRBJ2-7; too little of a D gene remains to name it. This clonotype originated in a man aged 18 to 35 in good health and CMV-seropositive. The sample comprised PBMCs. CDR3 region: CASSRVDYEQYF. The DNA sequence is TGTGCCAGCAGCCGGGTCGACTACGAGCAGTACTTC.